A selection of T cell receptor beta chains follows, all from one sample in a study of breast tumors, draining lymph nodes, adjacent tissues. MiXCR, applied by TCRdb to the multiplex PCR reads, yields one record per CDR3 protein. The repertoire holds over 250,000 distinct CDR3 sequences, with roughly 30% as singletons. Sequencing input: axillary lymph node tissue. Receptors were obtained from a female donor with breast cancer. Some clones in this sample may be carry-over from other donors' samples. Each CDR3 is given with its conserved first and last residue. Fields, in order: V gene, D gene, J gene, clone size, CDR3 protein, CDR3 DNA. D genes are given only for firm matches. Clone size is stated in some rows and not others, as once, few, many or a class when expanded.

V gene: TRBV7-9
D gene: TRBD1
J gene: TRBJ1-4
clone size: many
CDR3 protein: CASSSFFRTGTNEKLFF
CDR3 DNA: TGTGCCAGCAGCAGCTTCTTTCGGACAGGGACTAATGAAAAACTGTTTTTT

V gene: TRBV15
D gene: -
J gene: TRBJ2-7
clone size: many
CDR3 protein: CATSRDWGAGHEQYF
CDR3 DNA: TGTGCCACCAGCAGAGATTGGGGGGCAGGCCACGAGCAGTACTTC

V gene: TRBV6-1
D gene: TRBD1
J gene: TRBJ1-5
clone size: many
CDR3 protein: CASSATGESNQPQHF
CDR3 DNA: TGTGCCAGCAGTGCGACAGGGGAAAGCAATCAGCCCCAGCATTTT

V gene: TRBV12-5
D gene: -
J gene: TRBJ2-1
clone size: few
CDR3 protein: CASGFFREKNNEQFF
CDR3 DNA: TGTGCTAGTGGTTTCTTTAGGGAGAAGAACAATGAGCAGTTCTTC

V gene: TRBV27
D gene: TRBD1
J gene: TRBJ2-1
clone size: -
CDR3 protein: CASNRGPYNEQFF
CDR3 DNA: TGTGCCAGCAACAGGGGGCCCTACAATGAGCAGTTCTTC

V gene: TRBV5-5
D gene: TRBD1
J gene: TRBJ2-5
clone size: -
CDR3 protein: CASSPGQGAGETQYF
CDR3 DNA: TGTGCCAGCAGCCCCGGACAGGGGGCCGGGGAGACCCAGTACTTC

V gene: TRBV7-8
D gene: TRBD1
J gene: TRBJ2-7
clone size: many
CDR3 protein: CASSPTRAGGESEQYF
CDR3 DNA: TGTGCCAGCAGCCCGACCCGAGCAGGGGGTGAAAGCGAGCAGTACTTC

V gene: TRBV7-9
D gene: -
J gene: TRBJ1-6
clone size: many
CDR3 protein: CASSFVGDSSPLHF
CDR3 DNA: TGTGCCAGCAGCTTCGTGGGCGATAGTTCACCCCTCCACTTT

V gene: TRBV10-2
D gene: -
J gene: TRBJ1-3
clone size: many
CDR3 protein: CASSSRVLSSGNTIYF
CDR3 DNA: TGCGCCAGCAGTTCCAGGGTGTTGAGCTCTGGAAACACCATATATTTT

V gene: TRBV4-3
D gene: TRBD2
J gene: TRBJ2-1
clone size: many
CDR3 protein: CASSQVSASGSNEQFF
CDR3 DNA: TGCGCCAGCAGCCAAGTAAGCGCTAGCGGGAGTAATGAGCAGTTCTTC

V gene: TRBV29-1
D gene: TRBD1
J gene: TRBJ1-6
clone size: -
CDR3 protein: CSARTGDSPLHF
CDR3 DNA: TGCAGCGCCCGGACAGGGGACTCACCCCTCCACTTT

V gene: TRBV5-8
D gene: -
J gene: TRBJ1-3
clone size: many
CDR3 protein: CASNFFGTGNTIYF
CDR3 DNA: TGTGCCAGCAACTTCTTCGGGACAGGAAACACCATATATTTT

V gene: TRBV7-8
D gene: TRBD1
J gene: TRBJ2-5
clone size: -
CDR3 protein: CASSWPGQGSETQYF
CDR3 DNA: TGTGCCAGCAGCTGGCCGGGACAGGGTTCAGAGACCCAGTACTTC

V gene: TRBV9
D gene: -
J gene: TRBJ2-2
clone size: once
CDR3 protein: CACSRPEDRVDTGELSF
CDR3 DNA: TGTGCCTGCAGCCGACCTGAGGATAGGGTAGACACCGGGGAGCTGTCTTTT

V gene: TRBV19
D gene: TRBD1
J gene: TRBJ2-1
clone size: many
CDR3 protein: CASSSDRGTGGTYNEQFF
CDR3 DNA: TGTGCCAGTAGCTCAGATCGGGGGACAGGGGGAACCTACAATGAGCAGTTCTTC

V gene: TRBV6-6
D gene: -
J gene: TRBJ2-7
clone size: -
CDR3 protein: CAIQHPTYEQYF
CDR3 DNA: TGTGCCATACAGCACCCCACCTACGAGCAGTACTTC

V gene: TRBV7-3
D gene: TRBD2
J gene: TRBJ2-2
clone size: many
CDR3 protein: CASSLTSAANTGELFF
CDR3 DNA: TGTGCCAGCAGCCTGACTAGCGCTGCGAACACCGGGGAGCTGTTTTTT

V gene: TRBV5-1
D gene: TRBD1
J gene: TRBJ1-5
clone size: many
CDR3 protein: CASSLEPGGSNQPQHF
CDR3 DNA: TGCGCCAGCAGCTTGGAGCCAGGGGGTAGCAATCAGCCCCAGCATTTT

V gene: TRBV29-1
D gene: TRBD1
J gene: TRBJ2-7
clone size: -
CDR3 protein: CSVARGQGAREQYF
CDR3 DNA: TGCAGCGTTGCCCGGGGACAGGGGGCTCGTGAGCAGTACTTC

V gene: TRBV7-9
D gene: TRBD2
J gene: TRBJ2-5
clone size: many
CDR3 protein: CASSHTSGRFSQETQYF
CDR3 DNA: TGTGCCAGCAGCCACACTAGCGGGAGGTTTTCCCAAGAGACCCAGTACTTC